This T cell receptor beta chain was retrieved from a study of cytomegalovirus exposure and HLA in healthy donors. Study-wide results and limits: Earlier findings revealed that most TCR beta V segments proved productive either about 87% or about 30% of the time. CMV serostatus was the only immune exposure information that was available.

Between the trimmed V and J ends, which lost 9 bases and 1 base, there was a span of 12 bases. Germline CDR1 and CDR2: MDHEN and SYDVKM. The length of the CDR3 is 13 residues. This PCR relied on a set of 60 Vbeta primers and 13 Jbeta primers. The data were produced by immunoSEQ multiplex PCR, yet TCRdb's version contains in-frame clones alone and is incomplete. The sample has roughly 150,000 clones; 84% are singletons. As for this clone: The target antigen is unknown.

Sequencing was done on a sample of PBMCs. The TCR was taken from a man aged 25-45 years in good health and CMV-seronegative. The chain uses TRBV28 and TRBJ1-2, with D unresolved. The DNA of the CDR3 is TGTGCCAGTTCCTCGGTTATTAACTATGGCTACACCTTC. Protein: CASSSVINYGYTF.